These T cell receptor beta chains were read from a single sample in a study of T-cell memory formation after mild COVID-19. TCRdb re-called the 5' RACE reads with MiXCR, one entry per CDR3 protein. The sample lists over 45,000 distinct CDR3 sequences; 25% to 30% were seen once. The sequencing sample was made of PBMCs or a T cell subset sorted from them (not recorded which). Receptor source: a man between 18 and 35 years old who had mild COVID-19 (a few samples of this study predate the infection). Cell type and time point are not known. Both conserved end residues are part of each CDR3. D genes are given only for firm matches. Clone sizes are given selectively: once, few, many, or a class where the clone is expanded.

V: TRBV24-1; D: TRBD1; J: TRBJ2-1; size: few; CDR3: CATSDPKTGIPANEQFF; DNA: TGTGCCACCAGTGATCCCAAGACAGGGATACCGGCCAATGAGCAGTTCTTC
V: TRBV6-2/TRBV6-3; D: -; J: TRBJ2-7; size: -; CDR3: CASTYRLPYEQYF; DNA: TGTGCCAGCACCTACAGGCTACCCTACGAGCAGTACTTC
V: TRBV5-1; D: TRBD2; J: TRBJ2-3; size: -; CDR3: CASSSGLGFTDTQYF; DNA: TGCGCCAGCAGCTCGGGACTAGGATTTACAGATACGCAGTATTTT
V: TRBV7-9; D: -; J: TRBJ2-3; size: -; CDR3: CASIHREVEDTQYF; DNA: TGTGCCAGCATACACCGGGAAGTAGAAGATACGCAGTATTTT
V: TRBV19; D: -; J: TRBJ1-2; size: -; CDR3: CASSLPGAFYGYTF; DNA: TGTGCCAGTAGTCTCCCTGGGGCTTTCTATGGCTACACCTTC
V: TRBV7-9; D: -; J: TRBJ1-6; size: few; CDR3: CASSADSSYNSPLHF; DNA: TGTGCCAGCAGCGCCGACAGCTCCTATAATTCACCCCTCCACTTT
V: TRBV12-3/TRBV12-4; D: -; J: TRBJ2-1; size: few; CDR3: CASSFGIADDNEQFF; DNA: TGTGCCAGCAGTTTCGGCATAGCGGACGACAATGAGCAGTTCTTC
V: TRBV10-3; D: TRBD1; J: TRBJ1-2; size: many; CDR3: CAISESPAATGYGYTF; DNA: TGTGCCATCAGTGAGTCGCCGGCCGCGACAGGGTATGGCTACACCTTC
V: TRBV19; D: TRBD1; J: TRBJ2-2; size: -; CDR3: CASSDRAAGELFF; DNA: TGTGCCAGTAGTGACAGGGCGGCCGGGGAGCTGTTTTTT
V: TRBV7-3; D: TRBD2; J: TRBJ2-5; size: -; CDR3: CASSSSGGAGETQYF; DNA: TGTGCCAGCAGCAGTAGCGGGGGGGCCGGAGAGACCCAGTACTTC
V: TRBV7-9; D: TRBD1; J: TRBJ2-2; size: -; CDR3: CASSVSPGQGEGTGELFF; DNA: TGTGCCAGCAGCGTATCCCCGGGACAGGGAGAAGGCACCGGGGAGCTGTTTTTT
V: TRBV5-4; D: -; J: TRBJ2-5; size: few; CDR3: CASSLARIGETQYF; DNA: TGTGCCAGCAGCTTGGCCAGGATAGGCGAGACCCAGTACTTC
V: TRBV2; D: -; J: TRBJ2-7; size: -; CDR3: CASSEPWTSEYEQYF; DNA: TGTGCCAGCAGCGAACCCTGGACGTCGGAGTACGAGCAGTACTTC
V: TRBV7-9; D: TRBD2; J: TRBJ2-3; size: few; CDR3: CASSPSGGSGTDTQYF; DNA: TGTGCCAGCAGCCCCAGCGGGGGCTCCGGCACAGATACGCAGTATTTT
V: TRBV20-1; D: TRBD1; J: TRBJ1-2; size: once; CDR3: CSARPRDRGDYGYTF; DNA: TGCAGTGCTAGACCCCGGGACAGGGGAGACTATGGCTACACCTTC
V: TRBV10-1; D: TRBD2; J: TRBJ2-7; size: once; CDR3: CASSERGLAGYEQYF; DNA: TGCGCCAGCAGTGAAAGGGGACTAGCGGGCTACGAGCAGTACTTC
V: TRBV19; D: -; J: TRBJ2-5; size: many; CDR3: CASRFGQETQYF; DNA: TGTGCCAGCCGATTCGGCCAAGAGACCCAGTACTTC
V: TRBV7-6; D: -; J: TRBJ1-1; size: -; CDR3: CASSPTTRVGEAFF; DNA: TGTGCCAGCAGCCCCACAACAAGGGTCGGTGAAGCTTTCTTT
V: TRBV4-3; D: -; J: TRBJ1-1; size: -; CDR3: CASSQESWGPEAFF; DNA: TGCGCCAGCAGCCAAGAGAGCTGGGGCCCCGAAGCTTTCTTT
V: TRBV6-5; D: TRBD1; J: TRBJ2-7; size: few; CDR3: CASSYRDRGPYEQYF; DNA: TGTGCCAGCAGTTACCGGGACAGGGGGCCCTACGAGCAGTACTTC